The subject of this entry is one T cell receptor beta chain. Its target is not known. The record originates from a study of T cell responses to AZD1222 COVID-19 vaccine. Regarding the study as a whole: There were repertoire samples only from the period after the peak T cell response.

V lost 2 bases and J lost 6, with 10 bases in between. Germline loops: CDR1 KGHSH, CDR2 LQKENI. The CDR3 is 13 residues long. Profiled with immunoSEQ multiplex PCR; TCRdb holds only in-frame clones, not every one. Among under 150,000 clones listed, around nine tenths were seen once. The specimen was peripheral blood, collected on day 0 of MenACWY control vaccination. The receptor was isolated from an adult in good health. The chain links TRBV18 to TRBJ1-2; D not resolved. CDR3 sequence reads: CASSPDGSNGYTF. The CDR3 DNA reads as TGTGCCAGCTCACCAGACGGCTCCAATGGCTACACCTTC.